This T cell receptor (beta chain) was obtained from a study of Ad26.COV2.S vaccination and SARS-CoV-2 variants. In the case of this clone: Its antigen remains unknown.

Findings of the study overall: Similar non-spike TCR breadth was seen in vaccine and placebo recipients. Vaccine recipients surpassed placebo recipients in spike-specific TCR breadth. The analyses of TCR breadth and depth may have understated the size of total T cell responses.

Profiling relied on immunoSEQ multiplex PCR, and the TCRdb table lists in-frame clones only, not all of them. The profile shows roughly 180,000 clones, around 88% of them singletons. This specimen was peripheral blood, taken after recovery from COVID-19. The receptor's source is a human donor who had recovered from COVID-19.

CDR3 region: CASSSGRNGELFF. The CDR3 DNA reads as TGTGCCAGCAGCTCGGGAAGGAACGGGGAGCTGTTTTTT. The V gene is TRBV7-3, the J gene TRBJ2-2; possibly TRBD2 for D (5 bases). Trimming took 4 bases from V and 7 from J, leaving 10 bases between them. The CDR3 is 13 residues long. Per the germline V gene, CDR1 is SGHTA and CDR2 is FQGTGA.